This record looks at one TCR beta chain sequence and its context. The germline V and J ends were trimmed by 0 bases and 0 bases, with 9 bases remaining between them. CDR1 is MNHNS and CDR2 is SASEGT in the germline V gene. The length of the CDR3 is 15 residues. This record belongs to a study of control samples from healthy donors and cancer patients. Sequencing used immunoSEQ multiplex PCR; TCRdb keeps in-frame clones, though not all of them. The sample carries 75,000 to 90,000 clones, 75% to 90% recorded once. What was sequenced was blood. This receptor was identified in a man aged 50 to 60 in good health. The J gene is TRBJ2-7, the V gene TRBV6-1; D is perhaps TRBD1 (5 bases). This CDR3 is CASSEAADSSYEQYF. Written as DNA, the CDR3 is TGTGCCAGCAGTGAAGCGGCAGACAGCTCCTACGAGCAGTACTTC.